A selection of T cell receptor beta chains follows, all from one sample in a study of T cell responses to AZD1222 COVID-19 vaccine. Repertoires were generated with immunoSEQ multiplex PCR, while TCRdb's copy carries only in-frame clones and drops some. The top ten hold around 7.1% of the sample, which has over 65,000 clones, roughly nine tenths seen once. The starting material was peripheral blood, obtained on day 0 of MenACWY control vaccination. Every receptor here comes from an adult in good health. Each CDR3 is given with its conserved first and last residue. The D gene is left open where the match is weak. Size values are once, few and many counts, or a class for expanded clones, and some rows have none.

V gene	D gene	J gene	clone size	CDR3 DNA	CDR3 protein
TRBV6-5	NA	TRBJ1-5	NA	TGTGCCAGCAGTACAAACGGGCTGAGCAATCAGCCCCAGCATTTT	CASSTNGLSNQPQHF
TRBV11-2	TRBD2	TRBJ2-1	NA	TGTGCCAGCAGCTTAGCCGGGGGGGCTGACAATGAGCAGTTCTTC	CASSLAGGADNEQFF
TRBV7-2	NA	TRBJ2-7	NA	TGTGCCAGCAGCTTAGTTTCCATTGGGACCTACGAGCAGTACTTC	CASSLVSIGTYEQYF
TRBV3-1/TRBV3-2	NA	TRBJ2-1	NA	TGTGCCAGCAGCCAAGCCCCCGGGGGGCGGGCGCAGTTCTTC	CASSQAPGGRAQFF
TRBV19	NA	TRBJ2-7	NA	TGTGCCAGTAGTATCCTAGAGGGAGGTCCCTACGAGCAGTACTTC	CASSILEGGPYEQYF
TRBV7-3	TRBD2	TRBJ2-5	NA	TGTGCCAGCAGCTGGACTAGCGGGAGTATAGAGACCCAGTACTTC	CASSWTSGSIETQYF
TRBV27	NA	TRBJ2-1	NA	TGTGCCAGCAGTTTGGGCGCCAGGACAGATCCCCATGAGCAGTTCTTC	CASSLGARTDPHEQFF
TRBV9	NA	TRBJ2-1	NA	TGTGCCAGCAGCGTAGTCAATGCCGGCTCCTACAATGAGCAGTTCTTC	CASSVVNAGSYNEQFF
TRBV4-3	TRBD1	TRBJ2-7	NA	TGCGCCAGCAGCCAAGACCTGGACAGGGGGCTATCCCTCTACGAGCAGTACTTC	CASSQDLDRGLSLYEQYF
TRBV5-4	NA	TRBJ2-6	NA	TGTGCCAGCAGCTTTGCAGGATCTGACGTCCTGACTTTC	CASSFAGSDVLTF
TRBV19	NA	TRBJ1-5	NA	TGTGCCAGTAGTTGGACGGTTGATAGCAATCAGCCCCAGCATTTT	CASSWTVDSNQPQHF
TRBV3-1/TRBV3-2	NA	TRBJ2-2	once	TGTGCCAGCAGCCAAAATCCCGCCACAGCAGAGGCCGGGGAGCTGTTTTTT	CASSQNPATAEAGELFF
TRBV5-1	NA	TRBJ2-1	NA	TGCGCCAGCAGCTTGGCCCCGGGGGCGGCCAATGAGCAGTTCTTC	CASSLAPGAANEQFF
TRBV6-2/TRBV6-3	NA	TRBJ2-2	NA	TGTGCCAGCAGTTGGGGACTCTTTACCGGGGAGCTGTTTTTT	CASSWGLFTGELFF
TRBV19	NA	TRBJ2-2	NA	TGTGCCAGTAGTATGGGGGGCGCGGGCACCGGGGAGCTGTTTTTT	CASSMGGAGTGELFF
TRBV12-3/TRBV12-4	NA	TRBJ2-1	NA	TGTGCCAGCAGTTTAGGGCGGGATGGTGAGCAGTTCTTC	CASSLGRDGEQFF
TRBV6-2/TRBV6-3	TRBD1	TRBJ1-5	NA	TGTGCCAGCAGTTGGACAGGGGGCAATCAGCCCCAGCATTTT	CASSWTGGNQPQHF